A selection of T cell receptor beta chains follows, all from one sample in a study of cytomegalovirus exposure and HLA in healthy donors. Clones were read by immunoSEQ multiplex PCR, and TCRdb kept only the in-frame ones, dropping some. The sample carries some 170,000 clones, roughly 79% recorded once. The specimen was PBMCs. The receptors derive from a woman aged 18 to 35 in good health and CMV-seropositive. Both conserved end residues are part of each CDR3.

TRBJ2-7	TRBV27	CASSLSAGLNSYEQYF
TRBJ1-6	TRBV4-1	CASSQAGLGSPLHF
TRBJ1-1	TRBV7-2	CASKGGLNTEAFF
TRBJ2-3	TRBV30	CAWSGGSGVLTDTQYF
TRBJ2-3	TRBV6-6	CASRPVGGGGDTQYF
TRBJ2-5	TRBV5-1	CASSLGQSQETQYF
TRBJ2-1	TRBV7-9	CASSLVREGINEQFF
TRBJ2-3	TRBV2	CAVIAGAVFEGTQYF
TRBJ2-1	TRBV9	CASSASGGRRYNEQFF
TRBJ1-1	TRBV7-8	CASSYGTGVNTEAFF
TRBJ2-1	TRBV10-1	CASSVMAEFSYNEQFF
TRBJ2-7	TRBV10-3	CATGQGWEQYF
TRBJ1-2	TRBV7-8	CASSLAGGGANYGYTF
TRBJ1-6	TRBV5-1	CASSYASTDSPLHF
TRBJ1-1	TRBV6-6	CASGPRTANTEAFF
TRBJ2-5	TRBV2	CASSELRLAGKTQYF
TRBJ2-7	TRBV5-6	CASSPPGGTHSYEQYF
TRBJ2-7	TRBV10-1	CASSGGQGGEQYF
TRBJ1-2	TRBV5-4	CASSLSGFGGYTF
TRBJ2-3	TRBV7-9	CASSAGDTQYF
TRBJ1-3	TRBV10-3	CATRTGGSGNTIYF
TRBJ2-1	TRBV6-4	CASSDSGVAGGSLNEQFF
TRBJ2-7	TRBV5-4	CASSPSADRTTYEQYF
TRBJ1-1	TRBV5-6	CASSLGRPRAEAFF
TRBJ1-2	TRBV27	CASSLTRSGGLGYTF
TRBJ1-1	TRBV27	CASSHTRGDTEAFF
TRBJ2-7	TRBV7-3	CASSFTGSGEQYF
TRBJ2-7	TRBV11-2	CASTVGTGAYEQYF
TRBJ2-7	TRBV6-5	CASGATGGSYEQYF
TRBJ2-7	TRBV29-1	CSAAWGGSFYEQYF
TRBJ1-2	TRBV4-1	CASSQTGLLANGYTF
TRBJ2-2	TRBV7-9	CSSSLGLAGFTGELFF
TRBJ1-6	TRBV27	CASSLSSPLNNSPLHF
TRBJ2-6	TRBV4-2	CASSQVGGLESGANVLTF
TRBJ2-3	TRBV6-6	CASSYLQGADTQYF
TRBJ2-3	TRBV15	CATSQLRTSTDTQYF
TRBJ1-4	TRBV6-5	CASSSRQGLNEKLFF
TRBJ2-7	TRBV11-2	CATISGYEQYF
TRBJ1-6	TRBV11-1	CASSLLDPGQGTSPLHF
TRBJ1-1	TRBV6-5	CASSRLLTGTEAFF
TRBJ2-1	TRBV5-1	CASSLVGGGAYNEQFF